This TCR beta chain was identified in a study of T-cell memory formation after mild COVID-19. MiXCR, applied by TCRdb to the 5' RACE reads, yields one record per CDR3 protein. The sample has 190,000 or so distinct CDR3 sequences, over 20% seen once. The CDR3 extends over 15 amino acids. Looked up from germline, CDR1 is MNHEY and CDR2 is SVGAGI. The V segment lost 1 base and the J segment 6 bases; nucleotides outside the gene matches: 2. The origin of this receptor is an adult woman who had mild COVID-19 (a few samples of this study predate the infection). Cell type and time point are not known. This chain links TRBV6-5 with TRBJ1-4, with TRBD1 matching over 10 bases. Sequenced material: PBMCs or a T cell subset sorted from them (not recorded which). The CDR3 nucleotides read TGTGCCAGCAGTTACTACGGGACAGGGGATGAAAAACTGTTTTTT. This translates into CASSYYGTGDEKLFF.